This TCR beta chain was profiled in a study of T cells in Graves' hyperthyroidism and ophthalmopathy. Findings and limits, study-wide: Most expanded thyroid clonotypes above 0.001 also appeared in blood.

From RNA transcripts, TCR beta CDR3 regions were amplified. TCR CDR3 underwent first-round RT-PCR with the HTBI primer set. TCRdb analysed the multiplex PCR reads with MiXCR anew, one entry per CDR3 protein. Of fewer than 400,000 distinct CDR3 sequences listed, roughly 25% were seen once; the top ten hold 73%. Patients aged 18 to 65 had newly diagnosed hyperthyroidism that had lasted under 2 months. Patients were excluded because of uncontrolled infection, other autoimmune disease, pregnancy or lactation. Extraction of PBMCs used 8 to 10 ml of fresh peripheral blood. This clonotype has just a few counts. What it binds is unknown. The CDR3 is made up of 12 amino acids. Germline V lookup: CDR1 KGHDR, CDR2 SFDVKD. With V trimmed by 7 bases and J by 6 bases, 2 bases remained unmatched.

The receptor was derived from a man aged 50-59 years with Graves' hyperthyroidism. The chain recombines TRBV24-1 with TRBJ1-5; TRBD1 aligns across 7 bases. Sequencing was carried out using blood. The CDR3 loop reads CATSRQGQPQHF. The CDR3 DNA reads TGTGCCACCAGCCGACAGGGTCAGCCCCAGCATTTT.